The 26 T cell receptor beta chains reported below all come from one sample, sequenced in a study of Ad26.COV2.S vaccination and SARS-CoV-2 variants. Treatment given: some 19 received Ad26.COV2.S at low or high dose, single or two shots; roughly five received placebo; per-sample allocation not given. Collection of samples fell on day 63 after the first vaccine or placebo injection. This table comes from immunoSEQ multiplex PCR, and its TCRdb copy is limited to in-frame clones, with some not included. The sample has over 200,000 clones; roughly 88% are singletons. Sample: peripheral blood, taken in a trial of Ad26.COV2.S vaccine versus placebo. Source of these receptors: a person aged 18 to 59 who received the Ad26.COV2.S COVID-19 vaccine or a placebo.

The CDR3 DNA follows: TGCGCCAGATTAGCTGGGACAGGGTGCACTGAAGCTTTCTTT. Amino acid sequence: CARLAGTGCTEAFF. This chain connects TRBV4-1 to TRBJ1-1; 9 bases match TRBD1. CDR1 is MGHRA, CDR2 YSYEKL, per germline. The CDR3 runs 14 residues. Losses at the gene ends were 9 bases for V and 4 bases for J; bases not matched to a gene: 9.

The V and J genes are TRBV9 and TRBJ1-6; maybe TRBD1 (5 bases). This CDR3 is 15 amino acids long. Germline V lookup: CDR1 SGDLS, CDR2 YYNGEE. With 0 bases removed from V and 3 bases from J, the gap between germline ends came to 7 bases. CDR3 amino acids: CASSVAGNYNSPLHF. CDR3 nucleotide sequence: TGTGCCAGCAGCGTAGCAGGGAACTATAATTCACCCCTCCACTTT.

This chain uses TRBV7-2 with TRBJ2-3, with D unresolved. V lost 2 bases and J lost 1, with 10 bases in between. CDR3 length: 15 residues. The V gene's germline CDR1 is SGHTA and CDR2 FQGNSA. CDR3 sequence reads: CASSLYGLGTDTQYF. CDR3 DNA sequence: TGTGCCAGCAGCTTATACGGGTTAGGCACAGATACGCAGTATTTT.

This chain joins TRBV9 and TRBJ1-6; D is undetermined. This CDR3 contains 14 residues. CDR1 and CDR2 (germline): SGDLS, YYNGEE. V lost 4 bases, J lost 9 bases, and 14 bases lay in between. CDR3 nucleotides: TGTGCCAGCAGCCTACAGCAGAAGGGTTCACCCCTCCACTTT. This encodes CASSLQQKGSPLHF.

The rearrangement uses TRBV7-2 and TRBJ2-3; TRBD2 aligns across 12 bases. V was clipped by 4 bases and J by 2 bases; unmatched bases: 4. The germline CDR1 and CDR2 sequences are SGHTA and FQGNSA. The CDR3 is made up of 16 amino acids. The CDR3, as DNA: TGTGCCAGCAGCTCCAGACTAGCGGGGGACACAGATACGCAGTATTTT. Translating it yields CASSSRLAGDTDTQYF. Full variable domain (missing parts from reference TRBV7-2 and TRBJ2-3): GAGVSQSPSNKVTEKGKDVELRCDPISGHTALYWYRQSLGQGLEFLIYFQGNSAPDKSGLPSDRFSAERTGGSVSTLTIQRTQQEDSAVYLCASSSRLAGDTDTQYFGPGTRLTVL.

This chain links TRBV27 with TRBJ2-7, with TRBD1 matching over 8 bases. In germline, CDR1 is MNHEY, CDR2 SMNVEV (reference sequence). This CDR3 is built from 16 residues. The trim removed 5 bases at V and 0 bases at J, leaving 9 bases unmatched. The CDR3 bases are TGTGCCAGCAGTACCCTTCGACAGGGGCCCTCCTACGAGCAGTACTTC. This codes for CASSTLRQGPSYEQYF.

The J gene is TRBJ2-1, the V gene TRBV19, with 7 bases identical to TRBD1. Trimming took 3 bases from V and 4 from J; bases not matched to a gene: 6. Germline CDR1 reads LNHDA; CDR2 reads SQIVND (reference sequence). This CDR3 spans 15 amino acids. CDR3 DNA: TGTGCCAGTAGTATGCGACCGGGACAGTACAATGAGCAGTTCTTC. Its translation: CASSMRPGQYNEQFF.

This sequence joins TRBV7-3 and TRBJ1-1, with D perhaps matching TRBD1 (5 bases). The length of the CDR3 is 14 residues. Germline V gene sequence: CDR1 SGHTA, CDR2 FQGTGA. V was shortened by 0 bases and J by 6 bases, with 11 bases between the two germline ends. CDR3 in amino acids: CASSLTLGVAEAFF. In DNA form, the CDR3 reads TGTGCCAGCAGCTTAACGTTGGGGGTTGCTGAAGCTTTCTTT.

CDR3 nucleotides: TGTGCCAGTAGTCCCCGGGACAGTAGCACAGATACGCAGTATTTT. Amino acid sequence: CASSPRDSSTDTQYF. The J gene is TRBJ2-3, the V gene TRBV19, with TRBD1 matching 7 bases. The CDR3 is 15 amino acids. V gave up 5 bases and J gave up 0 bases; unmatched junction bases: 5. Germline CDR1 reads LNHDA; CDR2 reads SQIVND (reference sequence). The variable domain in full, with the rest retrieved from reference TRBV19 and TRBJ2-3, is DGGITQSPKYLFRKEGQNVTLSCEQNLNHDAMYWYRQDPGQGLRLIYYSQIVNDFQKGDIAEGYSVSREKKESFPLTVTSAQKNPTAFYLCASSPRDSSTDTQYFGPGTRLTVL.

This CDR3 is CASSLTGYATQYF. Here the CDR3 DNA reads TGTGCCAGCAGCTTAACGGGGTATGCTACGCAGTATTTT. The chain combines TRBV7-9 with TRBJ2-3; TRBD2 might be the D (5 bases). Germline CDR1 SEHNR, CDR2 FQNEAQ (reference sequence). V was shortened by 2 bases and J by 8 bases, with 11 bases between the two germline ends. This CDR3 is 13 amino acids long.

This clone has a single count. The V gene is TRBV28, the J gene TRBJ1-2; no clear D gene. Looked up from germline, CDR1 is MDHEN and CDR2 is SYDVKM. The CDR3 has 12 residues. Deletions cut 5 bases from V and 8 bases from J, with 12 bases between. The CDR3 protein is CASSPLRAGYTF. Here the CDR3 DNA reads TGTGCCAGCAGTCCCCTTCGGGCCGGCTACACCTTC.

The chain carries TRBV3-1 (or the pseudogene TRBV3-2) and TRBJ2-5, with D perhaps matching TRBD1 or TRBD2 (5 bases each). CDR3 length equals 16 residues. From germline, CDR1 is LGHDT and CDR2 YNNKEL (reference sequence). The V end lost 4 bases, the J end lost 5 bases, and 20 bases lay between the germline ends. The CDR3 DNA is TGTGCCAGCAGCCCCACCCGGGGCGAAAGAGGGGAGACCCAGTACTTC. Translating it yields CASSPTRGERGETQYF.

The genes are TRBV6-2 or TRBV6-3 and TRBJ2-1, with TRBD2 identical over 15 bases. The germline gives CDR1 MNHEY, CDR2 SVGEGT. Losses at the gene ends were 4 bases for V and 2 bases for J; bases not matched to a gene: 3. The CDR3 covers 17 residues. The CDR3 is CASSWTSGRAAYNEQFF. The DNA of the CDR3 is TGTGCCAGCAGTTGGACTAGCGGGAGGGCCGCCTACAATGAGCAGTTCTTC.

The gene calls are TRBV5-1 and TRBJ2-1, with D possibly being TRBD2 (6 bases). Per the germline V gene, CDR1 is SGHRS and CDR2 is YFSETQ. Trimming shortened V by 3 bases and J by 2 bases, and 12 bases separated the two germline ends. The CDR3 contains 15 residues. The CDR3 nucleotides read TGCGCCAGCAGCTGGGGACTCCCCACCTACAATGAGCAGTTCTTC. This translates into CASSWGLPTYNEQFF.

The rearrangement joins TRBV5-4 to TRBJ1-2, with 7 bases lining up with TRBD1. V lost 0 bases and J lost 4; bases outside the gene matches: 6. The CDR3 sequence is 15 residues long. Germline CDR1 SGHNT, CDR2 YYREEE (reference sequence). The CDR3 DNA follows: TGTGCCAGCAGCTTGGCCGGGACAGCCTCCTATGGCTACACCTTC. Residues: CASSLAGTASYGYTF.

The CDR3 region is CASSRTSGAYEQYF. The CDR3 nucleotides read TGTGCCAGCAGCCGGACTAGCGGTGCCTACGAGCAGTACTTC. This chain connects TRBV9 to TRBJ2-7; 10 nucleotides match TRBD2. The CDR3 covers 14 residues. Looked up from germline, CDR1 is SGDLS and CDR2 is YYNGEE. V dropped 4 bases and J dropped 2; count of bases not matched to a gene: 3. Combining the CDR3 with reference TRBV9 and TRBJ2-7 gives the whole variable domain DSGVTQTPKHLITATGQRVTLRCSPRSGDLSVYWYQQSLDQGLQFLIQYYNGEERAKGNILERFSAQQFPDLHSELNLSSLELGDSALYFCASSRTSGAYEQYFGPGTRLTVT.

The chain links TRBV14 to TRBJ2-1; D perhaps matches TRBD1 (6 bases). The CDR3 contains 17 residues. Trimming took 5 bases from V and 3 from J, leaving 20 bases between them. In germline, CDR1 is SGHDN, CDR2 FVKESK. The DNA for the CDR3 is TGTGCCAGCAGCGACCGCGTATTTGGGGGCGACTACAATGAGCAGTTCTTC. Translating gives CASSDRVFGGDYNEQFF.

Concerning this clone: Other DNA variants within this sample encode the same CDR3. V is TRBV30 and J is TRBJ2-3, with 8 bases lining up with TRBD2. The CDR3 sequence is 15 residues long. Unmatched junction bases numbered 5, after V lost 0 bases and J lost 3 bases. Germline CDR1 is GTSNPN and CDR2 is SVGIG (reference sequence). CDR3 loop: CAWSVLAGGTDTQYF. Here the CDR3 DNA reads TGTGCCTGGAGTGTACTCGCGGGAGGAACAGATACGCAGTATTTT.

This clone was counted a few times. J is TRBJ2-1 and V is TRBV29-1; 8 nucleotides agree with TRBD1. Germline V CDR1 and CDR2: SQVTM, ANQGSEA. Trimming at V came to 6 bases and at J to 2 bases, leaving 3 bases not matched to a gene. The CDR3 is 13 residues long. CDR3 protein: CSVGTGAYNEQFF. In DNA, the CDR3 is TGCAGCGTGGGGACAGGAGCCTACAATGAGCAGTTCTTC.

The rearrangement links TRBV4-2 to TRBJ2-2; D is perhaps TRBD1 (6 bases). The CDR3 has 18 residues. Germline V gene sequence: CDR1 LGHNA, CDR2 YNFKEQ. V lost 4 bases to trimming and J lost 7 bases, with 25 bases between them. The CDR3 region has the DNA TGTGCCAGCAGCCCCCTAGGGGGTGCACAAGGGCACGTCGGGGAGCTGTTTTTT. Encoded protein: CASSPLGGAQGHVGELFF.

The gene calls are TRBV11-2 and TRBJ1-6; the D is unclear. Deletions cut 2 bases from V and 10 bases from J, with 6 bases between. Germline CDR1 is SGHAT and CDR2 is FQNNGV. This CDR3 has 12 residues. The chain's CDR3 is CASSLRPSPLHF. CDR3 coding DNA: TGTGCCAGCAGCTTAAGGCCGTCACCCCTCCACTTT.

V usage is TRBV6-2 or TRBV6-3 and J usage is TRBJ2-1, with 7 bases matching TRBD1. The V gene end was trimmed by 2 bases and the J gene end by 1 base; junction bases not matched to a gene: 2. This CDR3 has 15 residues. Germline V lookup: CDR1 MNHEY, CDR2 SVGEGT. CDR3 in DNA: TGTGCCAGCAGTTACCAGGGGGTATCCTACAATGAGCAGTTCTTC. This encodes CASSYQGVSYNEQFF.

The CDR3 loop is CASSEPTGVYNEQFF. The CDR3 bases are TGTGCCAGCAGTGAACCGACAGGGGTCTACAATGAGCAGTTCTTC. This rearrangement joins TRBV25-1 to TRBJ2-1, with 8 bases fitting TRBD1. The V segment lost 2 bases and the J segment 3 bases; nucleotides outside the gene matches: 3. Looked up from germline, CDR1 is MGHDK and CDR2 is SYGVNS. The CDR3 is made up of 15 amino acids.

The chain combines TRBV27 with TRBJ2-7; D is unresolved. Germline loops: CDR1 MNHEY, CDR2 SMNVEV (reference sequence). V gave up 6 bases and J gave up 3 bases, with 12 bases separating them. There are 13 residues in the CDR3. The CDR3 DNA sequence: TGTGCCAGCAGCGCCCCCCCTTACTACGAGCAGTACTTC. Residues: CASSAPPYYEQYF.

This chain connects TRBV11-2 to TRBJ2-7; D is unclear. Trimming took off 3 bases at V and 3 bases at J, with 6 bases between the two ends. The CDR3 spans 12 residues. Germline-derived CDR1 and CDR2 are SGHAT and FQNNGV. The CDR3 nucleotides are TGTGCCAGCAGCTTGTCTGGCTACGAGCAGTACTTC. Its translation: CASSLSGYEQYF.

The chain joins TRBV7-8 to TRBJ2-3, with 7 bases matching TRBD1. Germline CDR1 and CDR2: SGHVS and FQNEAQ. V gave up 5 bases and J gave up 4 bases; unmatched junction bases: 15. The CDR3 is made up of 17 amino acids. The CDR3 spells CASSEGQLIRSSDTQYF. CDR3 DNA sequence: TGTGCCAGCAGCGAGGGACAGTTGATTAGAAGTTCAGATACGCAGTATTTT.